Below are 11 T cell receptor beta chains sequenced from a single sample in a study of long-term antiretroviral therapy in people with HIV. Investigators performed immunoSEQ version v3.0 at survey level. The table came from immunoSEQ multiplex PCR; TCRdb's copy has only in-frame clones and leaves some out. This sample has fewer than 30,000 clones, with about 87% found just once. The sequences come from unsorted PBMCs, collected 1.8 years before starting antiretroviral therapy. The receptor set was obtained from a man aged 45-65 years with HIV.

This chain connects TRBV28 to TRBJ1-5; D ambiguous. The germline CDR1 and CDR2 sequences are MDHEN and SYDVKM. V lost 6 bases to trimming and J lost 3 bases, with 6 bases between them. The CDR3 is 12 residues long. CDR3 region: CASREFNQPQHF. CDR3 coding DNA: TGTGCCAGCAGGGAATTCAATCAGCCCCAGCATTTT.

The chain has TRBV11-2 and TRBJ2-1; D unclear. This CDR3 has 16 amino acids. Per germline, CDR1 SGHAT and CDR2 FQNNGV. The V end was cut by 0 bases, the J end by 3 bases, with 12 bases between. CDR3 sequence: CASSLDKGPYYNEQFF. CDR3 DNA sequence: TGTGCCAGCAGCTTAGATAAGGGTCCGTACTACAATGAGCAGTTCTTC.

This rearrangement joins TRBV7-8 to TRBJ2-3; 16 bases map to TRBD2. From germline, CDR1 is SGHVS and CDR2 FQNEAQ. This CDR3 has 18 amino acids. V lost 1 base to trimming and J lost 4 bases; unmatched junction nucleotides: 5. The CDR3: CASSLVGLAGGAADTQYF. CDR3 sequence (DNA): TGTGCCAGCAGCTTAGTGGGACTAGCGGGAGGGGCTGCAGATACGCAGTATTTT.

This chain links TRBV11-2 with TRBJ2-7; 14 nucleotides align to TRBD2. V trimming: 0 bases; J trimming: 12 bases; junction bases outside the gene matches: 7. The CDR3 totals 15 residues. Germline values: CDR1 SGHAT, CDR2 FQNNGV. CDR3 protein: CASSLDGLAGGRRYF. The CDR3 DNA reads TGTGCCAGCAGCTTAGACGGACTAGCGGGAGGACGAAGGTACTTC. Combining the CDR3 with reference TRBV11-2 and TRBJ2-7 gives the whole variable domain EAGVAQSPRYKIIEKRQSVAFWCNPISGHATLYWYQQILGQGPKLLIQFQNNGVVDDSQLPKDRFSAERLKGVDSTLKIQPAKLEDSAVYLCASSLDGLAGGRRYFGPGTRLTVT.

V is TRBV2 and J is TRBJ2-3; no clear D gene. Deletions cut 6 bases from V and 4 bases from J, with 8 bases between. The germline gives CDR1 SNHLY, CDR2 FYNNEI. This CDR3 spans 12 amino acids. DNA for the CDR3: TGTGCCAGCAGCCCTAGTCCAGATACGCAGTATTTT. Encoded protein: CASSPSPDTQYF.

The chain links TRBV7-2 to TRBJ1-5; D gene unclear. CDR1 and CDR2 (germline): SGHTA, FQGNSA. Trimming took off 5 bases at V and 11 bases at J, with 16 bases between the two ends. The CDR3 length is 13 residues. The CDR3 region has the DNA TGTGCCAGCAGCCCTGGTCGCGAGGTAGCCCAGCATTTT. Encoded protein: CASSPGREVAQHF.

The V and J genes are TRBV2 and TRBJ1-1; a possible D gene is TRBD1 (5 bases). V lost 7 bases and J 4 bases, leaving 16 bases between the germline ends. Germline-derived CDR1 and CDR2 are SNHLY and FYNNEI. The CDR3 has 14 amino acids. Here the CDR3 DNA reads TGTGCCAGCATGGGGGGACGGGGAGGCACTGAAGCTTTCTTT. Its translation is CASMGGRGGTEAFF.

This clone was recorded only once. The chain employs TRBV10-3 and TRBJ1-5, with no clear D. The V end was cut by 10 bases, the J end by 0 bases, with 13 bases between. CDR3 size: 14 residues. Germline CDR1 and CDR2: ENHRY and SYGVKD. The chain's CDR3 is CASSPEGSNQPQHF. The CDR3 bases are TGTGCCAGCTCCCCGGAGGGTAGCAATCAGCCCCAGCATTTT.

V and J are TRBV9 and TRBJ2-1; 7 bases are a match to TRBD1. The junction had 11 bases not matched to a gene; V was cut back by 1 base and J by 1 base. The CDR3 runs 18 residues. Germline CDR1 reads SGDLS; CDR2 reads YYNGEE. DNA of the CDR3: TGTGCCAGCAGCGTAAATCGAGTGGGGACAGATTCCTACAATGAGCAGTTCTTC. Translation gives CASSVNRVGTDSYNEQFF.

The V call is TRBV30, the J call TRBJ2-3; no firm D call. The CDR3 length is 15 residues. From germline, CDR1 is GTSNPN and CDR2 SVGIG (reference sequence). V shed 2 bases and J shed 4 bases, with 16 bases lying between them. The CDR3 loop is CAWSPYWLKSDTQYF. CDR3 in DNA: TGTGCCTGGAGTCCTTATTGGCTAAAGTCAGATACGCAGTATTTT.

This CDR3 is CASSLCGGDCGYTF. CDR3 nucleotides: TGTGCCAGCAGTTTATGCGGCGGAGACTGTGGCTACACCTTC. J is TRBJ1-2 and V is TRBV27; D gene uncertain. The CDR3 extends over 14 amino acids. CDR1 and CDR2 from the germline V gene are MNHEY and SMNVEV (reference sequence). V dropped 1 base and J dropped 7 bases, with 13 bases sitting between them.